This record looks at one TCR beta chain sequence and its context. Per the original data handling: Reference gene primer amplification yielded estimated nucleated cell counts. Only in-frame clones appear in the TCRdb table, and some are missing; sequencing was by immunoSEQ multiplex PCR. D and trimming come from the DNA, and the V and J calls and clone size come from that table. The table includes roughly 670,000 clones, around 90% detected once. This specimen belongs to a study of blood T cell repertoires in COVID-19. Study-level background: Some COVID-19 samples were acute and others convalescent; all came from the United States, Italy and Spain. PBMCs, B-cell-depleted T cells, or T cells were the source of the cDNA or gDNA that made up the material.

There are 17 residues in the CDR3. Trimming cost V 5 bases and J 2 bases; bases outside gene matches: 8. CDR1 and CDR2 (germline): LGHDT, YNNKEL (reference sequence). The receptor was derived from a woman younger than 30 with acute or convalescent COVID-19. The sample taken for sequencing was peripheral blood. The rearrangement uses TRBV3-1 (or the pseudogene TRBV3-2) and TRBJ2-4; 11 bases are shared with TRBD2. CDR3 loop: CASSGYSGGASKNIQYF. CDR3 bases: TGTGCCAGCAGCGGATATAGCGGGGGGGCCTCCAAAAACATTCAGTACTTC.